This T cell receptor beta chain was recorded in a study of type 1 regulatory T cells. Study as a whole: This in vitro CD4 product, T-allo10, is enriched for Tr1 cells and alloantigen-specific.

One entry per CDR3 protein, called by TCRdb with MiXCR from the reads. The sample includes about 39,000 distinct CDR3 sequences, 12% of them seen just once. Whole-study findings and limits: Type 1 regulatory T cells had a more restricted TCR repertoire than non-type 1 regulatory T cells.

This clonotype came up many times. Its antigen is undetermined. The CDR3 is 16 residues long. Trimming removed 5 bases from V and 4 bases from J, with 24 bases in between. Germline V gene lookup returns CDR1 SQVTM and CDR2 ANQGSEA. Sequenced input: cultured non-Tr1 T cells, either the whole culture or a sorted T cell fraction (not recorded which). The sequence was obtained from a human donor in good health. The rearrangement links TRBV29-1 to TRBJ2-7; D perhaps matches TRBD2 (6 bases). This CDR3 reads CSVRGMSTGASYEQYF. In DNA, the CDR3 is TGCAGCGTTCGGGGGATGTCGACGGGAGCATCTTACGAGCAGTACTTC.